This is a list of T cell receptor beta chains from one sample in a study of blood T cells in healthy people across ages. TCRdb fed the 5' RACE reads into MiXCR, producing one record per CDR3 protein. This sample has fewer than 1 million distinct CDR3 sequences, with around 43% found just once. What was sequenced was blood. These receptors originate from a man between 60 and 75 years old in good health. Each CDR3 is given with its conserved first and last residue.

TRBV29-1	CSVEGGGARYNEQFF
TRBV5-1	CASSARSATNEKLFF
TRBV2	CASRESPTVTTQYF
TRBV7-2	CASSLGGVAGYAYF
TRBV21-1	CASSKIGRAVSSEQYF
TRBV7-2	CASSPRPPGQGISEQFF
TRBV30	CAWSPGVGNTQYF
TRBV14	CASSRTVTYQPQHF
TRBV7-3	CASSAIAGGTDTQYF
TRBV2	CASRGGAGTQYF
TRBV16	CASSQSGAEQYF
TRBV20-1	CSAKGRGGPSYEQYF
TRBV13	CASSSKRGGQETQYF
TRBV4-3	CASSQATATGTYNEQFF
TRBV29-1	CSVTAGLGLFF
TRBV28	CASSEPTGTEAFF
TRBV9	CASSEGGRTYEQYF
TRBV7-9	CASSLKGGVGETQYF
TRBV18	CASSPQGQLEDTQYF
TRBV6-5	CASRKRGSGANVLTF
TRBV27	CASSGTYNEQYF
TRBV20-1	CSGTRGPLNTGELFF
TRBV5-6	CASSPDRGLIDTQYF
TRBV3-1	CASSLYRGVAFTDTQYF
TRBV12-3/TRBV12-4	CASSLQGLRTDTQYF
TRBV27	CASSLLRQAGSPLHF
TRBV7-9	CASRRAAGETQYF
TRBV20-1	CSAITDGVGSPLHF
TRBV15	CATSIHRGGTGLSGANVLTF
TRBV5-5	CASSLDSLPPANYGYTF
TRBV9	CASSAIGNQPEAFF
TRBV21-1	CASRPGLAGGHEQFF
TRBV11-1	CASRRAGTSFNTGELFF
TRBV20-1	CSARDRPGPTYEQYF
TRBV6-5	CASSLKDREETQYF
TRBV6-2/TRBV6-3	CASSQQGNNEQFF
TRBV14	CASSQRSLRRGSTDTQYF
TRBV20-1	CSARAGREETQYF
TRBV20-1	CSARESYEQFF
TRBV6-5	CASSPRGRVKTDTQYF
TRBV6-5	CASSYEATDTQYF
TRBV12-3/TRBV12-4	CASRGGSYGYTF
TRBV21-1	CASSARTANYGYTF